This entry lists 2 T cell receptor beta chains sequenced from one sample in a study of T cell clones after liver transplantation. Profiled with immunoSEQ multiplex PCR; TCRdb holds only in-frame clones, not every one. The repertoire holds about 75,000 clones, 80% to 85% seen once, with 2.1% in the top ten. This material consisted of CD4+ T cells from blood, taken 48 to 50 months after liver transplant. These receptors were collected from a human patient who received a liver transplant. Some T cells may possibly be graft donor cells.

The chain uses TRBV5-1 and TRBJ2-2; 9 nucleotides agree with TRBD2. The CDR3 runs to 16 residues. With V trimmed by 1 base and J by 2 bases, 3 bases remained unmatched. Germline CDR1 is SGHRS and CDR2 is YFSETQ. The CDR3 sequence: CASSLLAGVNTGELFF. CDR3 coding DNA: TGCGCCAGCAGCTTGTTAGCGGGGGTAAACACCGGGGAGCTGTTTTTT. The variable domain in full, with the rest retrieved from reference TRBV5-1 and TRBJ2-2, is KAGVTQTPRYLIKTRGQQVTLSCSPISGHRSVSWYQQTPGQGLQFLFEYFSETQRNKGNFPGRFSGRQFSNSRSEMNVSTLELGDSALYLCASSLLAGVNTGELFFGEGSRLTVL.

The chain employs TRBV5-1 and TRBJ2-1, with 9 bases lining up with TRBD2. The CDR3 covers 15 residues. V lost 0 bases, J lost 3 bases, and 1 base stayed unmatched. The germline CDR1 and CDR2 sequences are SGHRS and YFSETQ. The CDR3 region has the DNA TGCGCCAGCAGCTTGGAAGCGGGGGGCTACAATGAGCAGTTCTTC. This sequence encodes CASSLEAGGYNEQFF.